The 25 T cell receptor beta chains below come from one sample, sequenced in a study of cytomegalovirus exposure and HLA in healthy donors. Clones were read by immunoSEQ multiplex PCR, and TCRdb kept only the in-frame ones, dropping some. This table has hundreds of thousands of clones, 86% appearing once. The source material was PBMCs. These receptors originate from a young woman in good health and CMV-seronegative.

The chain combines TRBV4-1 with TRBJ1-2; 9 positions agree with TRBD1. J was trimmed by 6 bases and V by 0 bases; bases with no gene match: 8. Germline V gene sequence: CDR1 MGHRA, CDR2 YSYEKL. The length of the CDR3 is 16 residues. This CDR3 reads CASSQESGTGSDGYTF. In DNA form, the CDR3 reads TGCGCCAGCAGCCAAGAATCCGGGACAGGGTCGGATGGCTACACCTTC.

With regard to this clone: This CDR3 is also generated by other DNA sequences in the sample. V is TRBV2 and J is TRBJ1-5; a possible D gene is TRBD1 (6 bases). Germline assignment: CDR1 SNHLY and CDR2 FYNNEI. CDR3 length: 12 residues. Deletions cut 6 bases from V and 4 bases from J, with 7 bases between. As DNA, the CDR3 is TGTGCCAGCAGAACAGGGAATCAGCCCCAGCATTTT. Translating gives CASRTGNQPQHF.

This chain connects TRBV2 to TRBJ2-3; no clear D. Germline CDR1 and CDR2: SNHLY and FYNNEI. This CDR3 has 13 amino acids. V lost 4 bases and J 4 bases, leaving 9 bases between the germline ends. The CDR3 protein is CASSVGLADTQYF. The DNA for the CDR3 is TGTGCCAGCAGTGTCGGGTTGGCAGATACGCAGTATTTT. Together with reference TRBV2 and TRBJ2-3, the CDR3 gives the full variable domain: EPEVTQTPSHQVTQMGQEVILRCVPISNHLYFYWYRQILGQKVEFLVSFYNNEISEKSEIFDDQFSVERPDGSNFTLKIRSTKLEDSAMYFCASSVGLADTQYFGPGTRLTVL.

This chain connects TRBV6-5 to TRBJ2-7; possible D gene TRBD2, 6 bases. Germline assignment: CDR1 MNHEY and CDR2 SVGAGI. The V gene lost 0 bases and the J gene lost 5 bases, with 14 bases spanning the gap. CDR3 length: 15 amino acids. CDR3 region: CASSYSSIGGNEQYF. Written as DNA, the CDR3 is TGTGCCAGCAGTTACTCTAGCATTGGCGGGAACGAGCAGTACTTC.

The rearrangement links TRBV5-1 to TRBJ1-1; TRBD1 matches 8 bases. Germline values: CDR1 SGHRS, CDR2 YFSETQ. Trimming at V came to 5 bases and at J to 3 bases, leaving 6 bases not matched to a gene. The CDR3 is 14 amino acids. CDR3 sequence reads: CASRPTGADTEAFF. The CDR3 nucleotides are TGCGCCAGCAGGCCGACAGGGGCCGACACTGAAGCTTTCTTT. The entire variable domain, with the rest obtained from reference TRBV5-1 and TRBJ1-1, is as follows: KAGVTQTPRYLIKTRGQQVTLSCSPISGHRSVSWYQQTPGQGLQFLFEYFSETQRNKGNFPGRFSGRQFSNSRSEMNVSTLELGDSALYLCASRPTGADTEAFFGQGTRLTVV.

The J gene is TRBJ2-3, the V gene TRBV27, with D unresolved. The CDR3 extends over 16 amino acids. V lost 1 base, J lost 0 bases, and 11 bases lay in between. Germline CDR1 is MNHEY and CDR2 is SMNVEV (reference sequence). CDR3 in amino acids: CASSLYLPPSTDTQYF. The CDR3 coding sequence is TGTGCCAGCAGTTTATATCTTCCCCCTAGCACAGATACGCAGTATTTT.

The V call is TRBV15, the J call TRBJ1-1; 9 positions agree with TRBD1. V shed 3 bases, J shed 6 bases, and the junction held 5 bases outside the gene matches. Germline V CDR1 and CDR2: LNHNV, YYDKDF (reference sequence). This CDR3 comprises 14 residues. CDR3 residues: CATSRTGGLAEAFF. CDR3 DNA: TGTGCCACCAGCAGGACAGGGGGATTGGCTGAAGCTTTCTTT.

The J gene is TRBJ2-2, the V gene TRBV2; 7 bases fit TRBD1. This CDR3 comprises 15 residues. CDR1 and CDR2 (germline): SNHLY, FYNNEI. The J segment lost 0 bases and the V segment lost 4 bases, leaving 2 bases of the junction unmatched. The CDR3 loop is CASSADRANTGELFF. As DNA, the CDR3 is TGTGCCAGCAGTGCCGACAGGGCGAACACCGGGGAGCTGTTTTTT.

The CDR3 coding sequence is TGTGCCAGCAATCAATTGGGGGACAGAAATCAGCCCCAGCATTTT. Translated: CASNQLGDRNQPQHF. The rearrangement links TRBV9 to TRBJ1-5; TRBD1 agrees at 7 bases. Germline-derived CDR1 and CDR2 are SGDLS and YYNGEE. The CDR3 runs to 15 residues. With V trimmed by 6 bases and J by 4 bases, 10 bases remained unmatched.

V and J are TRBV5-1 and TRBJ1-5; D not certain. This CDR3 has 15 amino acids. V was clipped by 0 bases and J by 3 bases, with 10 bases between them. CDR1 is SGHRS, CDR2 YFSETQ, per germline. Here the CDR3 reads CASSLAPGYNQPQHF. The CDR3 nucleotides are TGCGCCAGCAGCTTGGCCCCGGGATACAATCAGCCCCAGCATTTT.

This chain uses TRBV12-2 with TRBJ1-1; whether TRBD1, the table's D call, matches the DNA was not checked. TRBV12-2 is listed as a pseudogene. This CDR3 comprises 18 residues. CDR3 bases: TGTGCAAGTCGCTTAGCGGGATGTGCGGACAGGGTGAGTACTGAAGCTTTCTTT. Translation gives CASRLAGCADRVSTEAFF.

This clone has a single count. CDR3 region: CASSPRFRDRAGEAFF. CDR3 in DNA: TGTGCCAGCAGCCCCCGATTCCGGGACAGGGCGGGTGAAGCTTTCTTT. The chain is built from TRBV7-9 and TRBJ1-1, with TRBD1 identical over 9 bases. The V gene end was trimmed by 5 bases and the J gene end by 7 bases; junction bases not matched to a gene: 14. Germline V gene sequence: CDR1 SEHNR, CDR2 FQNEAQ (reference sequence). The CDR3 sequence is 16 residues long.

This clone was seen once. The V and J genes are TRBV2 and TRBJ1-1; 7 bases are shared with TRBD1. CDR1 and CDR2 (germline): SNHLY, FYNNEI. Trimming at V came to 8 bases and at J to 6 bases, leaving 6 bases not matched to a gene. CDR3 length: 12 residues. The CDR3 DNA reads as TGTGCCAGCCGCGGACAGGTTGCTGAAGCTTTCTTT. Residues: CASRGQVAEAFF.

V usage is TRBV5-1 and J usage is TRBJ2-7, with D possibly matching TRBD1 (6 bases). Germline CDR1 SGHRS, CDR2 YFSETQ. V was shortened by 3 bases and J by 0 bases, with 25 bases between the two germline ends. This CDR3 spans 19 amino acids. CDR3 sequence (DNA): TGCGCCAGCAGCTCAGGTGGTCTTGGGGGCTCTCTTTACTCCTACGAGCAGTACTTC. Protein product: CASSSGGLGGSLYSYEQYF.

CDR3 DNA: TGTGCCTGGAGTAGGACACGGGATCAGCCCCAGCATTTT. This gives the protein CAWSRTRDQPQHF. The V call is TRBV30, the J call TRBJ1-5; a possible D gene is TRBD1 (5 bases). Between the trimmed V and J ends, which lost 2 bases and 5 bases, there was a span of 10 bases. Germline CDR1 is GTSNPN and CDR2 is SVGIG (reference sequence). The CDR3 is 13 amino acids.

V gene TRBV6-1 combines with J gene TRBJ2-1; perhaps TRBD1 as D (6 bases). The V end lost 3 bases, the J end lost 4 bases, and 19 bases lay between the germline ends. The germline gives CDR1 MNHNS, CDR2 SASEGT. The CDR3 loop spans 17 amino acids. The CDR3 sequence: CASSDERQGISYNEQFF. DNA of the CDR3: TGTGCCAGCAGTGACGAGAGGCAGGGGATCTCTTACAATGAGCAGTTCTTC.

This chain uses TRBV4-1 with TRBJ2-5; TRBD1 agrees at 10 bases. This CDR3 is built from 16 residues. Germline trimming cut 4 bases from V and 3 bases from J; bases unmatched to any gene: 8. CDR1 is MGHRA and CDR2 is YSYEKL in the germline V gene. Here the CDR3 reads CASSRGAGTGEETQYF. DNA of the CDR3: TGCGCCAGCAGCCGCGGAGCCGGGACAGGGGAAGAGACCCAGTACTTC.

The J gene is TRBJ2-7, the V gene TRBV6-5; D might be TRBD1 (5 bases). The V and J ends lost 0 bases and 2 bases respectively, with 11 bases between them. CDR3 size: 15 residues. Germline lookup yields CDR1 MNHEY and CDR2 SVGAGI. For the CDR3, the DNA is TGTGCCAGCAGTTACTCGAAAAGGGGTACCTACGAGCAGTACTTC. This encodes CASSYSKRGTYEQYF.

This chain uses TRBV11-2 with TRBJ2-7; 7 nucleotides agree with TRBD2. Germline V gene data show CDR1 as SGHAT and CDR2 as FQNNGV. This CDR3 is 12 amino acids long. J gave up 5 bases and V 5 bases, and 3 bases lay outside the gene matches. The CDR3 bases are TGTGCCAGCAGCGTGGGGAGGGACGAGCAGTACTTC. Translated: CASSVGRDEQYF.

The chain couples TRBV6-6 to TRBJ2-1, with TRBD2 matching 7 bases. Germline loops: CDR1 MNHNY, CDR2 SVGAGI (reference sequence). The CDR3 totals 13 residues. Trimming removed 7 bases from V and 4 bases from J; junction bases left unmatched: 4. As DNA, the CDR3 is TGTGCCAGCAAAGCGGGGCTATACAATGAGCAGTTCTTC. It specifies CASKAGLYNEQFF.

The chain employs TRBV19 and TRBJ1-1; TRBD1 might be the D (6 bases). Trimming removed 3 bases at V and 0 bases at J, with 14 bases between. This CDR3 comprises 16 residues. Germline V lookup: CDR1 LNHDA, CDR2 SQIVND (reference sequence). The CDR3 loop is CASSIPNRVMNTEAFF. CDR3 DNA sequence: TGTGCCAGTAGTATCCCTAACAGGGTCATGAACACTGAAGCTTTCTTT.

V usage is TRBV28 and J usage is TRBJ1-5, with D possibly being TRBD1 (5 bases). CDR1 is MDHEN, CDR2 SYDVKM, per germline. The CDR3 covers 15 residues. V dropped 4 bases and J dropped 3 bases, with 13 bases sitting between them. CDR3 nucleotides: TGTGCCAGCAGTTCCCCCATGGACATCAATCAGCCCCAGCATTTT. It specifies CASSSPMDINQPQHF. The full variable domain, in which reference TRBV28 and TRBJ1-5 provide the parts outside the CDR3, is DVKVTQSSRYLVKRTGEKVFLECVQDMDHENMFWYRQDPGLGLRLIYFSYDVKMKEKGDIPEGYSVSREKKERFSLILESASTNQTSMYLCASSSPMDINQPQHFGDGTRLSIL.

CDR3 sequence (DNA): TGTGCCAGCTTAAAGACTAGCCCAGATACGCAGTATTTT. Translated, it gives CASLKTSPDTQYF. This chain uses TRBV2 with TRBJ2-3, with 7 bases matching TRBD2. J was trimmed by 4 bases and V by 8 bases; bases with no gene match: 6. CDR1 SNHLY and CDR2 FYNNEI come from the germline V gene. This CDR3 is built from 13 residues.

The genes are TRBV6-1 and TRBJ1-4; no reliable D call. CDR1 and CDR2 (germline): MNHNS, SASEGT. The length of the CDR3 is 15 residues. V dropped 3 bases and J dropped 4 bases, with 12 bases sitting between them. The CDR3 DNA reads TGTGCCAGCAGTGATTACGAGGGCTATAATGAAAAACTGTTTTTT. Residues: CASSDYEGYNEKLFF.

J is TRBJ2-7 and V is TRBV6-1; TRBD2 agrees at 11 bases. The V gene's germline CDR1 is MNHNS and CDR2 SASEGT. The V segment lost 3 bases and the J segment 0 bases; nucleotides outside the gene matches: 10. CDR3 length equals 18 residues. CDR3 protein: CASSDPSSGGTSSYEQYF. Written as DNA, the CDR3 is TGTGCCAGCAGTGACCCCTCTAGCGGGGGGACAAGCTCCTACGAGCAGTACTTC.